These 20 T cell receptor beta chains came from one sample sequenced in a study of T cells in Graves' hyperthyroidism and ophthalmopathy. Amplified TCR beta CDR3 regions came from RNA transcripts. TCR CDR3 regions were first amplified by RT-PCR with HTBI primers. Via MiXCR, TCRdb re-called the multiplex PCR reads, giving one row per CDR3 protein. The sample shows approximately 640,000 distinct CDR3 sequences, roughly 17% of them seen only once. Sample: blood. The receptors were gathered from a man aged 50 or older with Graves' hyperthyroidism.

This clonotype was seen more than once but under ten times. The chain couples TRBV24-1 to TRBJ1-5; maybe TRBD1 (5 bases). V lost 7 bases and J 1 base, leaving 13 bases between the germline ends. CDR1 and CDR2 (germline): KGHDR, SFDVKD. The CDR3 is made up of 15 amino acids. In nucleotides, the CDR3 is TGTGCCACCAGAGCCGGGGACGGGAGCAATCAGCCCCAGCATTTT. This translates into CATRAGDGSNQPQHF.

The rearrangement links TRBV28 to TRBJ2-5, with TRBD1 matching over 9 bases. The V gene end was trimmed by 9 bases and the J gene end by 3 bases; junction bases not matched to a gene: 5. The CDR3 is 13 amino acids. CDR1 is MDHEN and CDR2 is SYDVKM in the germline V gene. CDR3 in DNA: TGTGCCAGTATACAGGGGGCCGAAGAGACCCAGTACTTC. This translates into CASIQGAEETQYF.

This clonotype was found many times. The chain has TRBV2 and TRBJ1-4, with D unresolved. Germline assignment: CDR1 SNHLY and CDR2 FYNNEI. There are 15 residues in the CDR3. V was clipped by 6 bases and J by 0 bases, with 11 bases between them. DNA of the CDR3: TGTGCCAGCAGCCCGCTCACCTCAACTAATGAAAAACTGTTTTTT. Protein sequence: CASSPLTSTNEKLFF.

This clonotype has at least ten counts. V gene TRBV11-2 combines with J gene TRBJ2-1; 8 bases agree with TRBD2. Germline CDR1 reads SGHAT; CDR2 reads FQNNGV. The trim removed 2 bases at V and 0 bases at J, leaving 9 bases unmatched. CDR3 length: 18 amino acids. CDR3 DNA sequence: TGTGCCAGCAGCTTACCCTCTAGCGGGTGGGCCTCCTACAATGAGCAGTTCTTC. Protein product: CASSLPSSGWASYNEQFF.

Many counts were recorded for this clonotype. V is TRBV30 and J is TRBJ1-1; no firm D call. The CDR3 extends over 13 amino acids. Trimming removed 2 bases at V and 4 bases at J, with 11 bases between. Germline-derived CDR1 and CDR2 are GTSNPN and SVGIG (reference sequence). DNA of the CDR3: TGTGCCTGGAGTTCAACAAGAGCCACTGAAGCTTTCTTT. Protein sequence: CAWSSTRATEAFF.

This clonotype has a count of ten or more. CDR3 coding DNA: TGCAGTGCTAGAGACAGCCAGCGGGGTAACAATGAGCAGTTCTTC. It translates to CSARDSQRGNNEQFF. The chain is built from TRBV20-1 and TRBJ2-1, with 7 bases lining up with TRBD2. Trimming cost V 0 bases and J 5 bases; bases outside gene matches: 7. Per germline, CDR1 DFQATT and CDR2 SNEGSKA (reference sequence). CDR3 length: 15 amino acids.

This clonotype was observed a single time. V gene TRBV4-1 combines with J gene TRBJ2-3; 7 bases match TRBD2. The trim removed 0 bases at V and 0 bases at J, leaving 6 bases unmatched. From germline, CDR1 is MGHRA and CDR2 YSYEKL. The CDR3 consists of 17 residues. The CDR3 DNA reads TGCGCCAGCAGCCAAGATGCGCCTAGCGGAAGCACAGATACGCAGTATTTT. Protein sequence: CASSQDAPSGSTDTQYF.

This clonotype turned up a few times. The rearrangement uses TRBV20-1 and TRBJ2-3; 8 positions agree with TRBD2. V shed 6 bases, J shed 0 bases, and the junction held 8 bases outside the gene matches. The V gene's germline CDR1 is DFQATT and CDR2 SNEGSKA (reference sequence). The CDR3 totals 15 residues. The CDR3 coding sequence is TGCAGTGCGTCGTCTATAGCGGGGAGCACAGATACGCAGTATTTT. The encoded protein is CSASSIAGSTDTQYF.

This clonotype has at least ten counts. The chain uses TRBV2 and TRBJ2-5; the match to TRBD2 covers 7 bases. CDR1 SNHLY and CDR2 FYNNEI come from the germline V gene. CDR3 size: 13 residues. The J segment lost 8 bases and the V segment lost 6 bases, leaving 9 bases of the junction unmatched. As DNA, the CDR3 is TGTGCCAGCAGGGTAGATCTAGCGGCTACCCAGTACTTC. Protein sequence: CASRVDLAATQYF.

This clonotype was counted many times. V and J are TRBV9 and TRBJ1-2; D unclear. The CDR3 contains 14 residues. CDR1 and CDR2 from the germline V gene are SGDLS and YYNGEE. V lost 0 bases to trimming and J lost 4 bases, with 10 bases between them. CDR3 sequence (DNA): TGTGCCAGCAGCGTAGGGGAGGAGGGCTATGGCTACACCTTC. This sequence encodes CASSVGEEGYGYTF.

J is TRBJ2-7 and V is TRBV29-1, with TRBD1 matching 9 bases. The CDR3 is made up of 14 amino acids. Germline V gives CDR1 SQVTM, CDR2 ANQGSEA. The V gene end was trimmed by 0 bases and the J gene end by 7 bases; junction bases not matched to a gene: 7. CDR3 nucleotide sequence: TGCAGCGTTGAAGAATGGACAGGGGTTTTAGAGCAGTACTTC. This translates into CSVEEWTGVLEQYF.

This clonotype was seen ten or more times. For the CDR3, the DNA is TGTGCCAGCAGTCCTACCGGGGAGACCCAGTACTTC. It is translated as CASSPTGETQYF. This chain links TRBV6-1 with TRBJ2-5, with D hard to call. This CDR3 region has 12 residues. Germline V lookup: CDR1 MNHNS, CDR2 SASEGT. Trimming left V 5 bases short and J 5 bases short, with 9 bases between.

The chain links TRBV7-3 to TRBJ2-7, with a possible D match to TRBD2 (6 bases). This CDR3 spans 13 amino acids. Deletions cut 4 bases from V and 6 bases from J, with 13 bases between. Germline lookup yields CDR1 SGHTA and CDR2 FQGTGA. CDR3 in amino acids: CASSWDLVSEQYF. The CDR3 region has the DNA TGTGCCAGCAGCTGGGACTTAGTATCCGAGCAGTACTTC.

This clonotype occurred many times. The chain couples TRBV7-2 to TRBJ2-2, with a weak D call TRBD1 (6 bases). Per the germline V gene, CDR1 is SGHTA and CDR2 is FQGNSA. The V gene lost 3 bases and the J gene lost 7 bases, with 15 bases spanning the gap. The CDR3 is 15 amino acids. CDR3 amino acids: CASSFQQGGIGELFF. CDR3 bases: TGTGCCAGCAGCTTCCAACAGGGTGGGATCGGGGAGCTGTTTTTT.

This clonotype was detected many times. The genes are TRBV11-2 and TRBJ2-2; no clear D. Germline V gene lookup returns CDR1 SGHAT and CDR2 FQNNGV. The CDR3 is 11 residues long. Between the trimmed V and J ends, which lost 8 bases and 1 base, there was a span of 2 bases. Written as DNA, the CDR3 is TGTGCCAGCCAGAACACCGGGGAGCTGTTTTTT. Translated: CASQNTGELFF.

This clonotype was detected ten times or more. Germline is not matched at one junction end, which may reflect a read error. V is TRBV5-1 and J is TRBJ1-2; D remains unclear. CDR1 and CDR2 (germline): SGHRS, YFSETQ. The CDR3 totals 14 residues. CDR3 loop: CASSLEGSNYGYTF. The DNA of the CDR3 is TGTGCCAGCAGCTTAGAGGGTTCTAACTATGGCTACACCTTC.

At least ten counts were recorded for this clonotype. The rearrangement links TRBV28 to TRBJ2-3; tentatively, D is TRBD1 (5 bases). The CDR3 loop spans 12 amino acids. Trimming pared 4 bases from V and 5 bases from J, leaving 7 bases between. Germline lookup yields CDR1 MDHEN and CDR2 SYDVKM. DNA for the CDR3: TGTGCCAGCAGTTCCGACAGAGATACGCAGTATTTT. This gives the protein CASSSDRDTQYF.

The chain employs TRBV28 and TRBJ2-5, with D possibly being TRBD1 (6 bases). CDR3 length equals 15 residues. The V and J ends lost 5 bases and 5 bases respectively, with 18 bases between them. In germline, CDR1 is MDHEN, CDR2 SYDVKM. This CDR3 reads CASSQVQGMVETQYF. The CDR3 nucleotides read TGTGCCAGCAGTCAAGTTCAGGGGATGGTTGAGACCCAGTACTTC.

The chain employs TRBV7-8 and TRBJ1-4, with 7 bases aligning to TRBD1. Trimming cost V 3 bases and J 7 bases; bases outside gene matches: 2. The CDR3 totals 13 residues. Germline assignment: CDR1 SGHVS and CDR2 FQNEAQ. CDR3 DNA sequence: TGTGCCAGCAGCTTCACAGGGGCTGAAAAACTGTTTTTT. It encodes CASSFTGAEKLFF.

This clonotype was detected ten times or more. V usage is TRBV12-3 or TRBV12-4 and J usage is TRBJ2-5, with D tentatively TRBD1 or TRBD2 (5 bases each). CDR3 length equals 15 residues. Trimming removed 3 bases from V and 0 bases from J, with 11 bases in between. DNA of the CDR3: TGTGCCAGCAGTTTGTGGGACCCCAACCAAGAGACCCAGTACTTC. Protein product: CASSLWDPNQETQYF.